A single sample gave rise to the 4 T cell receptor beta chains below, sequenced in a study of blood T cell repertoires in COVID-19. Method: immunoSEQ multiplex PCR; TCRdb's copy keeps in-frame clones and lacks some. The sample lists around 280,000 clones, around 88% occurring once. The sample comprised PBMCs or T cells enriched from blood (not recorded which). These TCRs come from a woman in her thirties or forties who had recovered from COVID-19.

This clone appeared a few times. The chain combines TRBV28 with TRBJ1-6; 7 bases align to TRBD1. The germline gives CDR1 MDHEN, CDR2 SYDVKM. The length of the CDR3 is 14 residues. The V segment lost 5 bases and the J segment 7 bases; nucleotides outside the gene matches: 5. CDR3: CASSPGTANSPLHF. The CDR3 nucleotides read TGTGCCAGCAGTCCAGGGACAGCAAATTCACCCCTCCACTTT.

The CDR3 loop is CASRLPGTGTGQPQHF. The CDR3 DNA reads TGTGCCAGCAGATTACCCGGGACAGGGACGGGTCAGCCCCAGCATTTT. This chain uses TRBV28 with TRBJ1-5; 9 bases line up with TRBD1. V was clipped by 6 bases and J by 6 bases; unmatched bases: 12. The germline V gene has CDR1 MDHEN and CDR2 SYDVKM. The CDR3 is 16 amino acids.

The chain carries TRBV7-9 and TRBJ2-7; 10 bases agree with TRBD1. Germline assignment: CDR1 SEHNR and CDR2 FQNEAQ (reference sequence). Trimming took 4 bases from V and 1 from J; bases not matched to a gene: 10. The CDR3 spans 17 residues. The chain's CDR3 is CASSSNPGTGESYEQYF. CDR3 bases: TGTGCCAGCAGCTCAAACCCCGGGACAGGGGAGTCCTACGAGCAGTACTTC.

The V call is TRBV28, the J call TRBJ1-5; D remains unclear. This CDR3 region has 15 residues. Germline assignment: CDR1 MDHEN and CDR2 SYDVKM. Trimming took off 7 bases at V and 6 bases at J, with 19 bases between the two ends. The DNA of the CDR3 is TGTGCCAGCAATACCGAGAGGGTAGGTGGTCAGCCCCAGCATTTT. Encoded protein: CASNTERVGGQPQHF. The variable domain in full, with the rest retrieved from reference TRBV28 and TRBJ1-5, is DVKVTQSSRYLVKRTGEKVFLECVQDMDHENMFWYRQDPGLGLRLIYFSYDVKMKEKGDIPEGYSVSREKKERFSLILESASTNQTSMYLCASNTERVGGQPQHFGDGTRLSIL.